This TCR beta chain was captured by sequencing in a study of regulatory T cells in long-lasting Graves disease. Arm-PCR with iRepertoire HTBI primers amplified the CDR3 regions for these TCR beta libraries. TCRdb re-analysed the multiplex PCR reads in MiXCR, keeping a single row per CDR3 protein. Found here are approximately 690,000 distinct CDR3 sequences, about 32% of them singletons; the top ten hold 40% to 50%. This clonotype was detected a few times. The target antigen is unknown. Study-wide points: Newly diagnosed Graves' patients exceeded persistent ones in TCR diversity.

Time point indicated: persistent/refractory GD, antithyroid drugs over 5 years with positive TRAb. PBMCs provided the RNA from which the TCR library was made. Graves' disease diagnosis used American Thyroid Association guidelines. Enrollment of patients was through an endocrinology department in Xi'an, China. The peripheral blood volume drawn was 7 to 10 milliliters, and it was collected into EDTA tubes. Sample: peripheral blood mononuclear cells (PBMCs), taken when the disease was refractory, from a patient treated with antithyroid drugs. The receptor comes from a female donor with Graves disease.

This CDR3 reads CASSVLAGNEQYF. As DNA, the CDR3 is TGTGCCAGCAGTGTCCTAGCGGGAAACGAGCAGTACTTC. The chain uses TRBV6-1 and TRBJ2-7; 9 nucleotides agree with TRBD2. Germline CDR1 and CDR2: MNHNS and SASEGT. The CDR3 is made up of 13 amino acids. V was pared by 4 bases and J by 5 bases, with 3 bases of the junction left unmatched.